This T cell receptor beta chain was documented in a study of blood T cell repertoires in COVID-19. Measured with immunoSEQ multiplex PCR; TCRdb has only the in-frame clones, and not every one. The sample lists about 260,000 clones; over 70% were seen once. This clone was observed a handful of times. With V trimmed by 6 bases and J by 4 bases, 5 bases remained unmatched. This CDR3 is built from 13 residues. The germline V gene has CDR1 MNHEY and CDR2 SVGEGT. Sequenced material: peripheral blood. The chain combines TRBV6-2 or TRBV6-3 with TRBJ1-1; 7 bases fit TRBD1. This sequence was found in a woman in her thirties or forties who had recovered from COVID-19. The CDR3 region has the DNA TGTGCCAGCAGCCGTGACAGGGTCACTGAAGCTTTCTTT. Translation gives CASSRDRVTEAFF.